The rows below give T cell receptor beta chains drawn from one sample of a study of radiation and T cells in renal cell carcinoma. Libraries were prepared by immunoSEQ multiplex PCR; TCRdb keeps only in-frame clonotypes and omits some of them. The data show roughly 130,000 clones, approximately 90% seen once. Sequenced material: blood, taken from a patient whose treatment included radiotherapy and nephrectomy. Receptors were obtained from a woman in her seventies with renal cell carcinoma. Each CDR3 is given with its conserved first and last residue. The D gene is left open where the match is weak. Not every row has a clone size; where given, it reads once, few, many or a size class.

TRBJ1-6 | TRBD1 | NA | 14 | TRBV6-1 | TGTGCCAGCAGTGGACAGGGGGCTAATTCACCCCTCCACTTT | CASSGQGANSPLHF
TRBJ2-3 | TRBD2 | NA | 16 | TRBV7-7 | TGTGCTAGCAGCGCCGGACTAGCGGGGGGTGGAGATACGCAGTATTTT | CASSAGLAGGGDTQYF
TRBJ2-1 | TRBD1 | NA | 16 | TRBV5-1 | TGCGCCAGCAGCGATGCCGGGACAGCACCTTGGGGTGAGCAGTTCTTC | CASSDAGTAPWGEQFF
TRBJ2-1 | NA | NA | 15 | TRBV12-1 | TGTGCCAGCAGCTTTGGCCAGGGAGGGTACAATGAGCAGTTCTTC | CASSFGQGGYNEQFF
TRBJ2-5 | TRBD2 | NA | 14 | TRBV12-5 | TGTGCTAGTGGCTCCGGACTAGTGGGGGAGACCCAGTACTTC | CASGSGLVGETQYF
TRBJ1-1 | NA | once | 13 | TRBV7-2 | TGTGCCAGCAGCCCCGGACGGTGGGGGGAAGCTTTCTTT | CASSPGRWGEAFF
TRBJ2-5 | TRBD2 | NA | 17 | TRBV4-1 | TGCGCCAGCAGCCGATCTGCGGGGGGACCGTGGCAAGAGACCCAGTACTTC | CASSRSAGGPWQETQYF
TRBJ2-7 | NA | NA | 14 | TRBV11-3 | TGTGCCAGCAGCTTCGGACAGTCTCTAGACGAGCAGTACTTC | CASSFGQSLDEQYF
TRBJ2-7 | TRBD2 | NA | 15 | TRBV5-1 | TGCGCCAGCAGCTACGAGCGGGGGGGCCACGACGAGCAGTACTTC | CASSYERGGHDEQYF
TRBJ1-2 | NA | NA | 13 | TRBV7-9 | TGTGCCAGCAGCCCCGACAGTAACTATGGCTACACCTTC | CASSPDSNYGYTF
TRBJ1-1 | NA | NA | 13 | TRBV30 | TGTGCCTGGAGTCTACAGGGTTTTACTGAAGCTTTCTTT | CAWSLQGFTEAFF
TRBJ1-5 | NA | once | 12 | TRBV28 | TGTGCCAGCACCCCCCTTGGAGGGGTCCAGCATTTT | CASTPLGGVQHF
TRBJ2-7 | TRBD1 | NA | 20 | TRBV27 | TGTGCCAGCAGCCCAAAAATATTGAAGGTCGGGACAGTAGACCCTGGGTGGCAGTACTTC | CASSPKILKVGTVDPGWQYF
TRBJ2-3 | TRBD2 | NA | 17 | TRBV18 | TGTGCCAGCTCACCGAGATTAGCGGGGGGGCGGACAGATACGCAGTATTTT | CASSPRLAGGRTDTQYF
TRBJ2-3 | NA | NA | 13 | TRBV7-9 | TGTGCCAGCACCTCGGGCACTACAGATACGCAGTATTTT | CASTSGTTDTQYF
TRBJ1-6 | NA | NA | 15 | TRBV19 | TGTGCCAGTAGTATAGACAGGTCCGGTAGTTCACCCCTCCACTTT | CASSIDRSGSSPLHF
TRBJ1-1 | TRBD1 | NA | 16 | TRBV11-2 | TGTGCCAGCAGGGTACAGGGGGTTGATTTTGGGACTGAAGCTTTCTTT | CASRVQGVDFGTEAFF
TRBJ1-1 | NA | few | 12 | TRBV10-3 | TGTGCCATCAGAGGGGGTGGCACTGAAGCTTTCTTT | CAIRGGGTEAFF
TRBJ1-2 | NA | few | 14 | TRBV9 | TGTGCCAGCAGCGTAGGTCTGGGGAACTATGGCTACACCTTC | CASSVGLGNYGYTF
TRBJ1-1 | NA | NA | 14 | TRBV11-1 | TGTGCCAGCAGCTTAAACCGGGGGCGCACTGAAGCTTTCTTT | CASSLNRGRTEAFF
TRBJ1-2 | TRBD1 | NA | 17 | TRBV4-3 | TGCGCCAGCAGCCAAGAAGAAGGGACAGGTTCCTTCTATGGCTACACCTTC | CASSQEEGTGSFYGYTF
TRBJ2-2 | NA | NA | 15 | TRBV2 | TGTGCCAGCAAAAAGCCAGGGGGGGACACCGGGGAGCTGTTTTTT | CASKKPGGDTGELFF
TRBJ2-1 | NA | NA | 15 | TRBV5-1 | TGCGCCAGCAGCTTGTTATCAGGGTCGAACAATGAGCAGTTCTTC | CASSLLSGSNNEQFF
TRBJ2-1 | NA | NA | 14 | TRBV25-1 | TGTGCCAGCAGTCTAGGGGGGTCCTACAATGAGCAGTTCTTC | CASSLGGSYNEQFF
TRBJ2-7 | TRBD1 | NA | 15 | TRBV9 | TGTGCCAGCAGCCCCCGACAGGGGAGCTCCTACGAGCAGTACTTC | CASSPRQGSSYEQYF
TRBJ1-2 | TRBD1 | NA | 13 | TRBV10-3 | TGTGCCATCAGTGGGACAGGGACAGTTGGCTACACCTTC | CAISGTGTVGYTF
TRBJ1-2 | NA | NA | 17 | TRBV15 | TGTGCCACCAGCCCAAAGAGGAGGGATGGGACTTACTATGGCTACACCTTC | CATSPKRRDGTYYGYTF
TRBJ2-5 | TRBD2 | NA | 14 | TRBV4-2 | TGTGCCAGCAGCCAAGAAAGCGGGAGGGAGACCCAGTACTTC | CASSQESGRETQYF
TRBJ2-5 | NA | NA | 14 | TRBV10-3 | TGTGCCGCCGGGCGAGGCGTTGACCAAGAGACCCAGTACTTC | CAAGRGVDQETQYF
TRBJ2-7 | NA | NA | 11 | TRBV7-9 | TGTGCCAGCACCATGCTTATGGAGCAGTACTTC | CASTMLMEQYF
TRBJ2-2 | TRBD1 | NA | 15 | TRBV19 | TGTGCCAGTAGTATGGGGCAGGGGGCGCTCGGGGAGCTGTTTTTT | CASSMGQGALGELFF
TRBJ1-1 | TRBD1 | NA | 14 | TRBV6-5 | TGTGCCAGCAGTAGAAGGACAGGGGGGACTGAAGCTTTCTTT | CASSRRTGGTEAFF
TRBJ2-1 | NA | NA | 17 | TRBV4-3 | TGCGCCAGCAGCCAAGGGGGGGGCAGTAGGGTTTACAATGAGCAGTTCTTC | CASSQGGGSRVYNEQFF
TRBJ2-5 | TRBD2 | NA | 16 | TRBV5-4 | TGTGCCAGCAGCCTGGGACTAGGAGGGTACCAAGAGACCCAGTACTTC | CASSLGLGGYQETQYF
TRBJ2-2 | NA | NA | 11 | TRBV5-3 | TGTGCCAGGCTCAACACCGGGGAGCTGTTTTTT | CARLNTGELFF
TRBJ2-1 | NA | NA | 12 | TRBV7-3 | TGTGCCAGCAGCCCCGCTGGAGATGAGCAGTTCTTC | CASSPAGDEQFF
TRBJ1-1 | NA | NA | 16 | TRBV7-2 | TGTGCCAGCAGCTTAAGGACACTAACGAAGGACACTGAAGCTTTCTTT | CASSLRTLTKDTEAFF
TRBJ2-7 | NA | NA | 13 | TRBV6-5 | TGTGCCAGCAGTGCTAGCGTATCCTACGAGCAGTACTTC | CASSASVSYEQYF
TRBJ1-5 | NA | NA | 14 | TRBV28 | TGTGCCAGCAGTCTCTACAGGGAGGGTCAGCCCCAGCATTTT | CASSLYREGQPQHF
TRBJ1-1 | NA | few | 11 | TRBV30 | TGTGCCTGGGCGTCAGGTACTGAAGCTTTCTTT | CAWASGTEAFF
TRBJ1-5 | NA | NA | 16 | TRBV7-7 | TGTGCTAGCAGCTTAACCCAGGCACTTAGCAATCAGCCCCAGCATTTT | CASSLTQALSNQPQHF
TRBJ1-1 | NA | NA | 14 | TRBV9 | TGTGCCAGCAGCCCCCGACGGCTGAACACTGAAGCTTTCTTT | CASSPRRLNTEAFF
TRBJ2-1 | TRBD2 | NA | 18 | TRBV6-1 | TGTGCCAGCAGTGTAAGGACGAGCGCGGGGGTGTCCTACAATGAGCAGTTCTTC | CASSVRTSAGVSYNEQFF
TRBJ1-6 | NA | NA | 15 | TRBV6-5 | TGTGCCAGCAGCCTCCTCGGAGGGGCGGATTCACCCCTCCACTTT | CASSLLGGADSPLHF
TRBJ1-1 | NA | NA | 14 | TRBV19 | TGTGCCAGTAGCCTTCTCACACTGAACACTGAAGCTTTCTTT | CASSLLTLNTEAFF
TRBJ1-3 | NA | NA | 14 | TRBV11-2 | TGTGCCAGCAGCCCAGGGACGGTTGGAAACACCATATATTTT | CASSPGTVGNTIYF
TRBJ2-1 | NA | once | 11 | TRBV7-2 | TGTGCCAGCAGCCGGGACGGTGAGCAGTTCTTC | CASSRDGEQFF
TRBJ2-3 | NA | NA | 16 | TRBV4-2 | TGTGCCAGCAGCCAAGATCAGGAGGTAGGGTCAATTACGCAGTATTTT | CASSQDQEVGSITQYF
TRBJ1-2 | NA | once | 14 | TRBV6-5 | TGTGCCAGCAGCGTTACAGGTGACGGCTATGGCTACACCTTC | CASSVTGDGYGYTF
TRBJ2-5 | TRBD1 | NA | 15 | TRBV5-4 | TGTGCCAGCAGCGTGGGACAGCTTGACCGAGAGACCCAGTACTTC | CASSVGQLDRETQYF
TRBJ2-1 | NA | once | 14 | TRBV7-3 | TGTGCCAGCAGCCCCCTTACAGGGAACAATGAGCAGTTCTTC | CASSPLTGNNEQFF
TRBJ1-1 | TRBD1 | NA | 13 | TRBV9 | TGTGCCAGCAGTACGAGGGGGCTTACTGAAGCTTTCTTT | CASSTRGLTEAFF